This T cell receptor beta chain came from a study of identical twins. Study-wide findings and caveats: Recombination models fit unrelated individuals' TCR alpha sharing but underestimated twins'.

Germline values: CDR1 SGHRS, CDR2 YFSETQ. This CDR3 is built from 14 residues. V lost 0 bases and J 8 bases, leaving 12 bases between the germline ends. Template switching supplied a universal primer site; unique molecular identifiers were carried on the cDNA. Each CDR3 protein gets one entry after TCRdb re-called the 5' RACE reads with MiXCR. The sample has nearly 900,000 distinct CDR3 sequences; around an eighth are singletons. This clonotype was recorded at least ten times. Its specificity is unknown. Healthy Caucasians supplied all donations. These same records also appear under a second study, on yellow fever vaccine responses in identical twins.

Material: PBMCs. The J gene is TRBJ2-1, the V gene TRBV5-1; D possibly corresponds to TRBD1 (5 bases). The TCR originated in a woman aged 18-35 years in good health. CDR3 sequence: CASSLGVRADEQFF. CDR3 nucleotides: TGCGCCAGCAGCTTGGGGGTCAGGGCGGATGAGCAGTTCTTC.